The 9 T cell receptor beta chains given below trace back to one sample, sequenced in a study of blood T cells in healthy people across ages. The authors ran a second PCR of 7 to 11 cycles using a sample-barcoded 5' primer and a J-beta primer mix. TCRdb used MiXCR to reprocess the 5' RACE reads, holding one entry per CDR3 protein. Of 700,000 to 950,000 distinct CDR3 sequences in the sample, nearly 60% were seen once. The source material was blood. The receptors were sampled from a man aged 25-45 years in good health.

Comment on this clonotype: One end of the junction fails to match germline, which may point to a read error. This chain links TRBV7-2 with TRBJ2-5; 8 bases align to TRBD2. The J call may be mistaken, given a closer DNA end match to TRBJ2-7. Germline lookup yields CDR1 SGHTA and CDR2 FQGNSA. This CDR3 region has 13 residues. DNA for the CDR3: TGTGCCGGCAGCTTATACGGGGGGGCCGAGCAGTACTTC. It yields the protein CAGSLYGGAEQYF.

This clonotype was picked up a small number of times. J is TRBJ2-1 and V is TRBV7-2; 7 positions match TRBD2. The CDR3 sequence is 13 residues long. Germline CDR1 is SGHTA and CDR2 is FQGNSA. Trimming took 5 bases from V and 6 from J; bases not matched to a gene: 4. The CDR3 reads CASSPQRGNEQFF. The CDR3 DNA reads TGTGCCAGCAGCCCCCAGCGGGGCAATGAGCAGTTCTTC.

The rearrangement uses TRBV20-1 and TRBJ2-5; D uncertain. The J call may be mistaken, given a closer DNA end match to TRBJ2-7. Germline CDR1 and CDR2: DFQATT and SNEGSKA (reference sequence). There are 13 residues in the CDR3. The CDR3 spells CSATASYYYEQYF. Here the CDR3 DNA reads TGCAGTGCAACGGCGAGTTACTACTACGAGCAGTACTTC.

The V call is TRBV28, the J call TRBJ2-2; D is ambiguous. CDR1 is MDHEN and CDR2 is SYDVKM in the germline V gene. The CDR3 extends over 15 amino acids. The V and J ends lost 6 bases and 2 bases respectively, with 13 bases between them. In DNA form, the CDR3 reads TGTGCCAGCAGCCCCCTTTGGGGAAACACCGGGGAGCTGTTTTTT. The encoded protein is CASSPLWGNTGELFF.

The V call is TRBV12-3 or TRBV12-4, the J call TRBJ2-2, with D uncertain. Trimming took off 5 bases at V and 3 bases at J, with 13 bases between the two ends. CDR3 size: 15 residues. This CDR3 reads CASSINDWYTGELFF. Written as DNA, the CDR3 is TGTGCCAGCAGTATAAATGACTGGTACACCGGGGAGCTGTTTTTT.

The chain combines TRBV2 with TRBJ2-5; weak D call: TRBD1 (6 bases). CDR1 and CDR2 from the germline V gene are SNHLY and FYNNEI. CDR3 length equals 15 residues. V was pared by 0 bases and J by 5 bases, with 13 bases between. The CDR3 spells CASSEATGSSETQYF. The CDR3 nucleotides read TGTGCCAGCAGTGAAGCTACAGGGTCTAGCGAGACCCAGTACTTC.

This chain's CDR3 is CASGPQAVSSYNEQYF. CDR3 DNA sequence: TGTGCCAGCGGCCCACAAGCGGTGAGCTCCTACAATGAGCAGTACTTC. This sequence joins TRBV9 and TRBJ2-1, with D possibly TRBD2 on 5 matching bases. The end of the DNA is better explained by TRBJ2-7, so the J call may be wrong. CDR3 length equals 16 residues. CDR1 and CDR2 (germline): SGDLS, YYNGEE.

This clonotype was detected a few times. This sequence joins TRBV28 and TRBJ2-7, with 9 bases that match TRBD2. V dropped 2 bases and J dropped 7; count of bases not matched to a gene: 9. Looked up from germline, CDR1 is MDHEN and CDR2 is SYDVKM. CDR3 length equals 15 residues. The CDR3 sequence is CASSLGGTSSGEQYF. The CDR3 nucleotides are TGTGCCAGCAGTTTAGGTGGGACTAGCTCGGGGGAGCAGTACTTC.

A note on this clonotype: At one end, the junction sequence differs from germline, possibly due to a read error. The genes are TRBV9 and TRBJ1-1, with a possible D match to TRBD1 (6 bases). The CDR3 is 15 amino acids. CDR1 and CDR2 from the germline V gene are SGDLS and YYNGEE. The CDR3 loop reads CPSSALRGRNTEAFF. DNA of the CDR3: TGTCCCAGCAGCGCGCTACGGGGGCGGAACACTGAAGCTTTCTTT.